This TCR beta chain was profiled in a study of neurological immune-mediated disorders. MiXCR, applied by TCRdb to the 5' RACE reads, yields one record per CDR3 protein. The table includes about 79,000 distinct CDR3 sequences, approximately 14% detected once. The CDR3 spans 13 amino acids, including both terminal residues. Germline-derived CDR1 and CDR2 are MGHRA and YSYEKL. On this clonotype: No conserved phenylalanine or tryptophan ends this CDR3, so it is likely a read error. Because the CDR3's place on the DNA is in doubt, the DNA is left out and the CDR3 is given as listed by TCRdb.

The source is a woman between 45 and 60 years old in good health. The chain links TRBV4-1 to TRBJ1-1; the table calls TRBD1, which could not be checked here. What was sequenced was PBMCs. The CDR3: CASSQDPGTEALL.